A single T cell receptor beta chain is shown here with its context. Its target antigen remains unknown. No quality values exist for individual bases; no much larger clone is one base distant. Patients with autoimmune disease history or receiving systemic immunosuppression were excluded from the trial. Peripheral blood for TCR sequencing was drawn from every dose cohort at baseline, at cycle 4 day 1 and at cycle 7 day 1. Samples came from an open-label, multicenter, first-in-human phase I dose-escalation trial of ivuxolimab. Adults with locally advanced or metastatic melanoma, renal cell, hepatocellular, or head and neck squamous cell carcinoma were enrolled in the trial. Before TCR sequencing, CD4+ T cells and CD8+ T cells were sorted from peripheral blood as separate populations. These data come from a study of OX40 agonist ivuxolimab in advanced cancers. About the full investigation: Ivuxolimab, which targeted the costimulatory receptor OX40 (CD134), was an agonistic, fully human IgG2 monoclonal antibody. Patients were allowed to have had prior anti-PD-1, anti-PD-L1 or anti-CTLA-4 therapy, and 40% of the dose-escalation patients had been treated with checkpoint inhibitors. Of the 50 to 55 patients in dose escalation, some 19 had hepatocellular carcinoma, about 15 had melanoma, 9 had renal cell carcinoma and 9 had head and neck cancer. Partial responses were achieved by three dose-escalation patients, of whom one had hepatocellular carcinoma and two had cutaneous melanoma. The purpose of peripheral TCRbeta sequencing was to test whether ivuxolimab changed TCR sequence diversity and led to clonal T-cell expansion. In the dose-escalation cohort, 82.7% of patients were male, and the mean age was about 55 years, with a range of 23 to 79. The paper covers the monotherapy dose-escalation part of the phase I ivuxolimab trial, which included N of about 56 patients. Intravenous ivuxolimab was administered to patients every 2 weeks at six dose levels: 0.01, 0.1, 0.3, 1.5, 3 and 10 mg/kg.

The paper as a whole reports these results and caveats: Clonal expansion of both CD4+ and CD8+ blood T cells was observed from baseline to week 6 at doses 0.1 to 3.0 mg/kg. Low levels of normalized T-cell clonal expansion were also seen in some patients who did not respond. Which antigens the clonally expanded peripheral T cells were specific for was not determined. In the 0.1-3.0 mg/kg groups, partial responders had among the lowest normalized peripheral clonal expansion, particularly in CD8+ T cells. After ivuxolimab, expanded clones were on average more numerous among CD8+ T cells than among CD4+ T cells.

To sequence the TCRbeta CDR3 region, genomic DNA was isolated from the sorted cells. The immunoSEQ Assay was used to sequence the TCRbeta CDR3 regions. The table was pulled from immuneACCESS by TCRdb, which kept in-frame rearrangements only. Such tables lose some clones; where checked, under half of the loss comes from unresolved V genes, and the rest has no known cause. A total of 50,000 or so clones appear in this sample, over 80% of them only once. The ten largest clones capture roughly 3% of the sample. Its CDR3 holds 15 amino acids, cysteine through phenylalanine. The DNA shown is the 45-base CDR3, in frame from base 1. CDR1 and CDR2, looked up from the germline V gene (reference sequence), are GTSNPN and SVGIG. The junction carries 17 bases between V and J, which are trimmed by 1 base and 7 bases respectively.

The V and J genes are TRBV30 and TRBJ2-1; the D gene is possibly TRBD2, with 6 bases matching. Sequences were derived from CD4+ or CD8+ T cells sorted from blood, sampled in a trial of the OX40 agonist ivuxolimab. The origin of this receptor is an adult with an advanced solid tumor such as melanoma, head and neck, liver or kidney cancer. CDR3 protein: CAWSGKAAGWNEQFF. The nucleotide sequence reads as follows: TGTGCCTGGAGTGGAAAGGCGGCGGGATGGAATGAGCAGTTCTTC.